The rows below give T cell receptor beta chains drawn from one sample of a study of T cells after yellow fever vaccination. One entry per CDR3 protein, called by TCRdb with MiXCR from the 5' RACE reads. The sample has under 250,000 distinct CDR3 sequences; 6.9% are singletons. The sequenced sample was CD4+ T cells sorted from PBMCs, obtained 15 days after the yellow fever booster vaccination. The receptors come from a man in his thirties or forties who received the YFV17D yellow fever vaccine. Each CDR3 is given with its conserved first and last residue. A D gene is named only where the DNA matches it firmly. The size of a clone is reported for some rows only, either as once, few or many, or as a class for expanded clones.

j_call	v_call	d_call	clone_size	cdr3_aa
TRBJ2-7	TRBV4-3	NA	few	CASSQDSGVYYEQYF
TRBJ2-2	TRBV12-3/TRBV12-4	TRBD1	many	CASASGQGVNTGELFF
TRBJ2-3	TRBV7-2	TRBD2	few	CASSNPGGFTDTQYF
TRBJ1-4	TRBV7-2	NA	NA	CASSLADGYNEKLFF
TRBJ2-6	TRBV5-1	TRBD2	NA	CASTTTQLASGGANVLTF
TRBJ2-7	TRBV20-1	NA	many	CSARPVPSYEQYF
TRBJ2-5	TRBV20-1	NA	few	CSAYLKLGQEIQYF
TRBJ2-2	TRBV20-1	TRBD1	few	CSARDRGAYTGELFF
TRBJ2-7	TRBV7-2	NA	few	CASSLLQGGRNEQYF
TRBJ2-7	TRBV23-1	TRBD1	NA	CASSQKGQGLYEQYF
TRBJ2-3	TRBV20-1	NA	many	CSARDRHQSTDTQYF
TRBJ2-2	TRBV20-1	TRBD1	NA	CSASRDSSNTGELFF
TRBJ2-7	TRBV28	TRBD2	many	CASSSGLAGSHEQYF
TRBJ2-1	TRBV5-1	TRBD2	NA	CASRAGTSVNNEQFF
TRBJ1-1	TRBV20-1	NA	few	CSASTGAMNTEAFF
TRBJ2-5	TRBV2	NA	NA	CASSHNFQGPQRETQYF
TRBJ2-4	TRBV20-1	TRBD1	NA	CSARDSIAKNIQYF